Detailed here is one T cell receptor beta chain. The antigen remains undetermined. The V gene's germline CDR1 is LGHDT and CDR2 YNNKEL (reference sequence). Trimming pared 4 bases from V and 9 bases from J, leaving 10 bases between. CDR3 length equals 13 residues. From the 5' RACE reads, TCRdb called clonotypes with MiXCR, one entry per CDR3 protein. This table holds roughly 50,000 distinct CDR3 sequences, approximately 17% found once. Findings and caveats of the study: In terms of TCR gene usage, tumor memory CD4+ T cells clustered together with blood and lymph node memory CD4+ cells, as well as with lymph node naive CD4+ cells.

The source of this sequence is a female donor with breast cancer. The V and J genes are TRBV3-1 and TRBJ1-6, with D unclear. Sequenced material: naive CD4+ T cells sorted from blood. The subset: naive CD4+ T cells, CD4+CD45RA+CD25-. The CDR3 region is CASSPRTVSPLHF. The DNA for the CDR3 is TGTGCCAGCAGCCCCCGGACTGTTTCACCCCTCCACTTT.